Here is one T cell receptor beta chain with its context. Antigen specificity is unknown. These data are taken from a study of cytomegalovirus exposure and HLA in healthy donors. Findings and limits, study-wide: The likely origin of a cluster of highly shared sequence variants was a sequencing artifact. Accurate prediction of most subjects' HLA-A and HLA-B alleles from TCR beta sequences was reported. The study assumed roughly uniform donor sequencing depth for presence/absence analyses. Versus the 666-donor mean, an Asian-associated ancestry cluster reportedly showed fewer N-insertions in a later analysis.

It was with 60 Vbeta and 13 Jbeta primers that the PCR ran. Assay used: immunoSEQ multiplex PCR; TCRdb lists only in-frame clones, some missing. The table shows 160,000 or so clones, with less than 85% occurring only once. This CDR3 is built from 16 residues. The V segment lost 5 bases and the J segment 5 bases; nucleotides outside the gene matches: 10. Germline CDR1 MDHEN, CDR2 SYDVKM. The specimen was PBMCs. This TCR was sampled from a woman in her forties or fifties in good health and CMV-seropositive. This chain uses TRBV28 with TRBJ1-1; 11 bases align to TRBD1. The CDR3 coding sequence is TGTGCCAGCAGTCGGGGGGACAGGGGGACCAGGACTGAAGCTTTCTTT. Its translation is CASSRGDRGTRTEAFF.